This TCR beta chain was profiled in a study of tumor-infiltrating lymphocytes in glioblastoma multiforme (dated by TCRdb to about 2017). With regard to the full study: Whether intratumoral genomic heterogeneity fosters TIL diversity was tested through joint investigation of somatic mutations, TIL diversity and immune response activity. The paper's findings and limits, for the study overall: Only one glioblastoma patient was included in the TCR and somatic mutation analysis, limiting generalizability. The authors noted that sorting T cells into functional subsets, which was not done in this study, would be a future improvement. RNA-based TCR sequencing may distort clone frequencies because T cells carry unequal numbers of TCR transcripts.

For each of the ten tumor samples, the AllPrep DNA/RNA mini kit was used to purify genomic DNA and total RNA simultaneously. OD 260/280 ratios above 1.9 and RNA integrity numbers above 6.5 were observed for all RNA. Comment on this clonotype: Its antigen target is currently unknown. Because it lacks the conserved phenylalanine or tryptophan at the end, this CDR3 is likely a read error.

TCRB libraries were built from RNA via three nested multiplex PCR rounds using a modified ARM-PCR protocol with multiple V-beta primers and a C-beta primer. TCRB-specific cDNA was synthesized from 0.45 to 0.5 ug total RNA with ProtoScript II Reverse Transcriptase and a C-beta primer. The description of the TCRB libraries did not mention any unique molecular identifiers. In the third PCR, barcodes and adapters were added over 25 cycles with Deep VentR (exo-) polymerase, after which 250-500 bp bands were gel purified. TCRB libraries were sequenced with 250 bp paired-end reads on an Illumina HiSeq 2500. The study's processing was this. The reads were cleaned with Trimmomatic, merged with FLASH and assigned V, D and J segments with MiGEC before being analyzed in VDJtools. Repertoire diversity was measured using the Shannon-Wiener diversity index, which was calculated with VDJtools. The public sequencing data were trimmed at Q25 with fastp and processed into clonotypes with MiXCR by TCRdb, which kept only in-frame beta chains. Rows are combined by CDR3 protein, so each entry shows the most common genes and DNA. TCRdb, not the original authors, processed these V and J calls. This sample has about 13,000 distinct CDR3 sequences in its table, and approximately 72% of those were observed once. The ten largest account for 25% to 35% of the sample.

The V end loses 6 bases and the J end loses 3 bases, and a stretch of 5 bases separates them. The CDR3 totals 12 residues, both ends included. The kept DNA is CDR3 alone, 36 bases in frame from the first base. CDR1 and CDR2 are drawn from the germline V gene: ENHRY, SYGVKD. The sequence was obtained from a male donor with glioblastoma. The V gene is TRBV10-3 and the J gene is TRBJ2-2; the D segment could be TRBD2, given 5 matching bases. Sequenced material: brain tumor tissue. For the CDR3, the sequence is CAIREDTGELFY. Read as DNA, the sequence is TGTGCCATCAGGGAGGACACCGGGGAGCTGTTTTAT.